This T cell receptor (beta chain) was obtained from a study of blood T cell repertoires in COVID-19. Study-level information: The analysed material was cDNA or gDNA that came from T cells, B-cell-depleted T cells, or PBMCs.

Clones were read by immunoSEQ multiplex PCR, and TCRdb kept only the in-frame ones, dropping some. The repertoire holds about 230,000 clones, with 65% to 90% as singletons. The CDR3 runs 16 residues. Germline-derived CDR1 and CDR2 are LGHDT and YNNKEL (reference sequence). The V gene end was trimmed by 3 bases and the J gene end by 5 bases; junction bases not matched to a gene: 4. This clone was picked up one time. Specimen: peripheral blood. V and J are TRBV3-1 (or the pseudogene TRBV3-2) and TRBJ2-2, with 12 bases lining up with TRBD2. The sequence came from a woman aged 50 to 60 with acute or convalescent COVID-19. The CDR3 sequence is CASSHRGLAGTGELFF. In nucleotides, the CDR3 is TGTGCCAGCAGCCATCGCGGACTAGCGGGGACCGGGGAGCTGTTTTTT.